This T cell receptor beta chain appears in the sequencing data of a study of identical twins. This clonotype has more than one count but fewer than ten. Its antigen is currently unknown. This CDR3 is 13 amino acids long. Looked up from germline, CDR1 is SEHNR and CDR2 is FQNEAQ (reference sequence). The V gene lost 5 bases and the J gene lost 3 bases, with 11 bases spanning the gap. Study-wide points: Memory repertoires lacked the insertion deficit that abundant cord blood beta clonotypes showed.

TCRdb reanalysed the 5' RACE reads using MiXCR and keeps one entry per CDR3 protein. The sample contains some 690,000 distinct CDR3 sequences, about 20% of which appear only once. The same data also went into a second study, on T cells expressing NK-cell markers. That publication notes: Cells sorted as CD3+CD56+NKG2C+, CD3+CD56+NKG2C- and CD3+CD56-NKG2C+ T cells supplied the TCR beta repertoires. Seven of the eight sequenced donors were classified as HCMV-seropositive, and one was classified as seronegative. Certain NKG2C+ T cell clones were expanded, and their HCMV specificity remained unclear.

The sequence was obtained from a woman aged 18 to 35 in good health. V usage is TRBV7-9 and J usage is TRBJ2-7; D is unclear. Sequencing was done on a sample of PBMCs. This chain's CDR3 is CASSPREVYEQYF. The CDR3, as DNA: TGTGCCAGCAGCCCTAGAGAGGTCTACGAGCAGTACTTC.